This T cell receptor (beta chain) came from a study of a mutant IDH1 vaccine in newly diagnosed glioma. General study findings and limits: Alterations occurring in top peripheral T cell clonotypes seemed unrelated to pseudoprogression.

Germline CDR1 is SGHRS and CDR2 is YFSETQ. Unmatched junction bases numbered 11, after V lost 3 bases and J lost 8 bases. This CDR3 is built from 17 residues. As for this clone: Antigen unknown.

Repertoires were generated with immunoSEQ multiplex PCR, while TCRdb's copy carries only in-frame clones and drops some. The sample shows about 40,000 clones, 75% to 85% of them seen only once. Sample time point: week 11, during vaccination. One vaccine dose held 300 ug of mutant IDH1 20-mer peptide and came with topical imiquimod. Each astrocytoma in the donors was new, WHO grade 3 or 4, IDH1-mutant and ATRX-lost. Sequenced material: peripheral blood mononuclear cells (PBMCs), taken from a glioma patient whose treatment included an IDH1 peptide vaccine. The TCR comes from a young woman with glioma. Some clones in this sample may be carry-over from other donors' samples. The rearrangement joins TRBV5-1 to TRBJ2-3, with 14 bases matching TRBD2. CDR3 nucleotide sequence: TGCGCCAGCAGCTCGACTAGCGGGAGGGCCGGGGGTGGTACGCAGTATTTT. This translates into CASSSTSGRAGGGTQYF.